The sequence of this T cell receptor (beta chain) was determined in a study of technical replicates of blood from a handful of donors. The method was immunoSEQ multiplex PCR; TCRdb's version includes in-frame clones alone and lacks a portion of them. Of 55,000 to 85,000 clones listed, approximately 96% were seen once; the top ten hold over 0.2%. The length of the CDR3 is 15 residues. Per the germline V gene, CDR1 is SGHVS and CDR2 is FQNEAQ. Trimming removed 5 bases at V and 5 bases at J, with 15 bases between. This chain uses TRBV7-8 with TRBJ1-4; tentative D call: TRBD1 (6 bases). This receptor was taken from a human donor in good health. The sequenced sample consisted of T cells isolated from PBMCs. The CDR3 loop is CASSPSGQTNEKLFF. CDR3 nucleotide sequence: TGTGCCAGCAGCCCCTCCGGACAGACAAATGAAAAACTGTTTTTT.